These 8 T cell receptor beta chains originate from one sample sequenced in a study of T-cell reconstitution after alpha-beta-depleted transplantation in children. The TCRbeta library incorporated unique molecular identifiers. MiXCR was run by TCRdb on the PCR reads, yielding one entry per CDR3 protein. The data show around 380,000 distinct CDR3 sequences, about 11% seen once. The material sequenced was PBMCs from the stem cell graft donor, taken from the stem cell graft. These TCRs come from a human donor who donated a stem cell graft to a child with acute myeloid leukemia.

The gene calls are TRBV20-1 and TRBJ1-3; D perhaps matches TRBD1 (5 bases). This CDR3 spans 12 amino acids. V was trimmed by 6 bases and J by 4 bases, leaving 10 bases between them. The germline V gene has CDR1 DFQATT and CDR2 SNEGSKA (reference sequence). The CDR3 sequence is CSAGEVGNTIYF. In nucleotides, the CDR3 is TGCAGTGCGGGGGAGGTGGGAAACACCATATATTTT.

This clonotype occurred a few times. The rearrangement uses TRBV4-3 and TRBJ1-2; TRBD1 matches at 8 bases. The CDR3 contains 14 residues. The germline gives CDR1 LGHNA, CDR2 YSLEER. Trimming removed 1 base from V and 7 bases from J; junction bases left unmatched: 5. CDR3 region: CASSQGQGAGGYTF. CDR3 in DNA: TGCGCCAGCAGCCAAGGCCAGGGGGCTGGTGGCTACACCTTC.

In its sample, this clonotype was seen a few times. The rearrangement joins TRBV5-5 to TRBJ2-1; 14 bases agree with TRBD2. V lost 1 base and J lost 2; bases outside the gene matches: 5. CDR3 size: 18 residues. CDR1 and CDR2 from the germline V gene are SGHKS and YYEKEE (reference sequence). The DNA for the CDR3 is TGTGCCAGCAGCTTGCTGAAGGGACTAGCGGGAGCCTACAATGAGCAGTTCTTC. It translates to CASSLLKGLAGAYNEQFF. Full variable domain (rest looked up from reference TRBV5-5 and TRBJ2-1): DAGVTQSPTHLIKTRGQQVTLRCSPISGHKSVSWYQQVLGQGPQFIFQYYEKEERGRGNFPDRFSARQFPNYSSELNVNALLLGDSALYLCASSLLKGLAGAYNEQFFGPGTRLTVL.

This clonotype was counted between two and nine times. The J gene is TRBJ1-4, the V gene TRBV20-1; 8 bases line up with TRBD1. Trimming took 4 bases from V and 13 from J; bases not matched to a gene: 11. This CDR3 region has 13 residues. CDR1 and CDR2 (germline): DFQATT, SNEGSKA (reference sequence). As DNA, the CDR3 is TGCAGTGCTACTAGAGACAGGGGAGGCGGACTGTTTTTT. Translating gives CSATRDRGGGLFF.

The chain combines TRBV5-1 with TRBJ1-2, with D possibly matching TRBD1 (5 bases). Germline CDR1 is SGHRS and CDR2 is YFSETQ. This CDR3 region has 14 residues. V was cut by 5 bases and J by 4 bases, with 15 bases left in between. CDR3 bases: TGCGCCAGCAGGGAAGCCCAGGGACCCTATGGCTACACCTTC. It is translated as CASREAQGPYGYTF.

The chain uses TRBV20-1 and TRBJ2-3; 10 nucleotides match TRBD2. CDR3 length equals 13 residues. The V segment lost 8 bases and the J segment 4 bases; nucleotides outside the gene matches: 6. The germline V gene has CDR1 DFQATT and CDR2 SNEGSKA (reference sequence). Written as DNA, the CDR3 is TGCAGTTCCACTAGCGGGATATCAGATACGCAGTATTTT. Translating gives CSSTSGISDTQYF.

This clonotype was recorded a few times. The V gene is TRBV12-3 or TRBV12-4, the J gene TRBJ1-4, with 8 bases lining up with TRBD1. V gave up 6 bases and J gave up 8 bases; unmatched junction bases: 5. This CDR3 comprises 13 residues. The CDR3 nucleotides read TGTGCCAGCAGCCGGACAGGGCGGGAAAAACTGTTTTTT. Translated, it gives CASSRTGREKLFF.

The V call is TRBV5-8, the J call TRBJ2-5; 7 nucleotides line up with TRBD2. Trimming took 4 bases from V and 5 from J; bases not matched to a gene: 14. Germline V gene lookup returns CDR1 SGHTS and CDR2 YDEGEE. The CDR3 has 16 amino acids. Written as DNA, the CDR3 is TGTGCCAGCAGCCCACCCGGGAGGACCCCGACCGAGACCCAGTACTTC. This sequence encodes CASSPPGRTPTETQYF.